A selection of T cell receptor beta chains follows, all from one sample in a study of cytomegalovirus exposure and HLA in healthy donors. The assay was immunoSEQ multiplex PCR, and TCRdb's table has in-frame clones only and misses some. In the table there are roughly 100,000 clones, roughly 73% of which are singletons. The specimen was PBMCs. Receptors were obtained from a woman aged 40 to 49 in good health and CMV-seropositive. Both conserved end residues are part of each CDR3. D genes are given only for firm matches. Part of the rows lack a size; the others show once, few, many or a class for expanded clones.

V	D	size	J	CDR3	DNA
TRBV2	TRBD2	.	TRBJ2-3	CASSEQTSGATTDTQYF	TGTGCCAGCAGCGAGCAGACTAGCGGGGCAACAACAGATACGCAGTATTTT
TRBV18	.	.	TRBJ2-5	CASSPPGWVEETQYF	TGTGCCAGCTCACCCCCAGGGTGGGTAGAAGAGACCCAGTACTTC
TRBV9	TRBD1	.	TRBJ1-2	CASSVAEGAYGYTF	TGTGCCAGCAGCGTAGCGGAGGGGGCCTATGGCTACACCTTC
TRBV6-1	.	few	TRBJ1-1	CASRGSGWGNTEAFF	TGTGCCAGCAGAGGCTCAGGGTGGGGGAACACTGAAGCTTTCTTT
TRBV5-1	.	.	TRBJ1-3	CASSLAPKQGSTGNTIYF	TGCGCCAGCAGCTTGGCGCCCAAACAGGGAAGTACCGGAAACACCATATATTTT
TRBV5-1	TRBD1	.	TRBJ2-3	CASSLQGDTDTQYF	TGCGCCAGCAGCTTGCAGGGGGACACAGATACGCAGTATTTT
TRBV6-6	.	.	TRBJ1-6	CASRLTVSSYNSPLHF	TGTGCCAGCAGACTCACAGTGAGCTCCTATAATTCACCCCTCCACTTT
TRBV5-1	TRBD1	.	TRBJ1-4	CASSSAWTGGGNEKLFF	TGCGCCAGCAGCTCGGCCTGGACAGGTGGAGGTAATGAAAAACTGTTTTTT
TRBV5-4	TRBD2	.	TRBJ2-7	CASSFGRGYEQYF	TGTGCCAGCAGCTTCGGGAGGGGCTACGAGCAGTACTTC
TRBV9	TRBD2	.	TRBJ2-5	CASSDSGGPEETQYF	TGTGCCAGCAGCGATAGCGGGGGGCCCGAAGAGACCCAGTACTTC
TRBV27	TRBD1	.	TRBJ2-7	CASSWDSSSYEQYF	TGTGCCAGCAGTTGGGACAGTAGCTCCTACGAGCAGTACTTC
TRBV15	TRBD1	.	TRBJ1-2	CATSREDRVAGYTF	TGTGCCACCAGCAGGGAGGACAGGGTCGCTGGCTACACCTTC
TRBV5-1	.	.	TRBJ2-5	CASSKGVQETQYF	TGCGCCAGCAGCAAAGGGGTTCAAGAGACCCAGTACTTC
TRBV28	TRBD1	.	TRBJ1-5	CASSFWDREGGQPQHF	TGTGCCAGCAGTTTTTGGGACAGGGAAGGTGGTCAGCCCCAGCATTTT
TRBV5-4	.	.	TRBJ2-7	CASSLSTGEGDEQYF	TGTGCCAGCAGCTTGTCAACGGGAGAAGGTGACGAGCAGTACTTC
TRBV7-8	TRBD2	.	TRBJ2-7	CASSSLGGGPDEQYF	TGTGCCAGCAGCTCCCTGGGGGGAGGGCCCGACGAGCAGTACTTC
TRBV15	.	.	TRBJ1-4	CATSRDPGSNEKLFF	TGTGCCACCAGCAGAGATCCGGGATCTAATGAAAAACTGTTTTTT
TRBV28	.	few	TRBJ2-3	CASSSHYGNTQYF	TGTGCCAGCAGTTCACACTACGGGAATACGCAGTATTTT
TRBV7-2	.	.	TRBJ1-2	CASSESGVHRGSGYTF	TGTGCCAGCAGCGAATCGGGCGTACATCGCGGGAGTGGCTACACCTTC
TRBV5-6	TRBD1	few	TRBJ2-5	CASSLVLTGGPETQYF	TGTGCCAGCAGCTTGGTCTTGACAGGGGGCCCGGAGACCCAGTACTTC
TRBV7-7	.	.	TRBJ2-7	CASSPAGFYEQYF	TGTGCCAGCAGCCCAGCAGGTTTTTACGAGCAGTACTTC
TRBV4-1	TRBD2	.	TRBJ2-1	CASSQKIKGLGAYNEQFF	TGCGCCAGCAGCCAAAAAATAAAGGGACTAGGGGCCTACAATGAGCAGTTCTTC
TRBV27	.	.	TRBJ1-2	CASSSAQGRGSYTF	TGTGCCAGCAGTTCGGCCCAGGGTCGAGGAAGCTACACCTTC
TRBV9	.	.	TRBJ2-1	CASTERAHGNEQFF	TGTGCCAGCACCGAGAGGGCCCATGGCAATGAGCAGTTCTTC
TRBV2	.	few	TRBJ1-5	CASSGQSNQPQHF	TGTGCCAGCAGTGGTCAGAGCAATCAGCCCCAGCATTTT
TRBV11-2	.	.	TRBJ1-1	CASSVGSGRETEAFF	TGTGCCAGCAGCGTAGGCAGCGGACGGGAAACTGAAGCTTTCTTT
TRBV28	TRBD2	.	TRBJ2-1	CASSILAGGYNEQFF	TGTGCCAGCAGTATACTAGCGGGAGGGTACAATGAGCAGTTCTTC
TRBV21-1	.	.	TRBJ1-1	CASSTCIPGQGQLIEAFF	TGTGCCAGCAGCACCTGCATACCGGGACAGGGCCAACTAATTGAAGCTTTCTTT
TRBV6-6	.	.	TRBJ1-1	CATSAGAEAFF	TGTGCCACCTCAGCAGGGGCTGAAGCTTTCTTT
TRBV7-9	.	.	TRBJ1-1	CASSRREAEAFF	TGTGCCAGCAGCCGTAGGGAGGCTGAAGCTTTCTTT
TRBV4-2	.	.	TRBJ2-3	CASSQRTAGAGADTQYF	TGTGCCAGCAGCCAAAGGACCGCGGGGGCGGGGGCAGATACGCAGTATTTT
TRBV10-3	.	.	TRBJ1-2	CAISESWTDGYTF	TGTGCCATCAGTGAGTCATGGACTGATGGCTACACCTTC
TRBV28	TRBD1	once	TRBJ1-1	CASTWTGRGPEAFF	TGTGCCAGCACCTGGACAGGGAGAGGCCCTGAAGCTTTCTTT
TRBV5-1	.	.	TRBJ2-1	CASSLAGGLSEQFF	TGCGCCAGCAGCTTGGCGGGCGGACTTTCTGAGCAGTTCTTC
TRBV5-5	.	few	TRBJ2-5	CASSLAGIRKYF	TGTGCCAGCAGCTTGGCCGGAATCAGGAAGTACTTC
TRBV19	.	.	TRBJ1-4	CASSIAQGSNEKLFF	TGTGCCAGTAGTATAGCCCAGGGTTCAAATGAAAAACTGTTTTTT
TRBV28	.	.	TRBJ1-1	CASSLGRAAFF	TGTGCCAGCAGTTTAGGGCGAGCAGCTTTCTTT
TRBV28	.	.	TRBJ1-1	CASSKYRVSMNTEAFF	TGTGCCAGCTCGAAATACAGAGTATCCATGAACACTGAAGCTTTCTTT
TRBV11-2	TRBD1	.	TRBJ1-2	CASSPGTGSGYTF	TGTGCCAGCAGCCCCGGGACAGGGAGTGGCTACACCTTC
TRBV7-2	.	.	TRBJ2-3	CASSPVRVSDTQYF	TGTGCCAGCAGCCCGGTGCGGGTTTCAGATACGCAGTATTTT
TRBV27	.	.	TRBJ2-5	CASSSPTQETQYF	TGTGCCAGCAGTTCCCCTACCCAAGAGACCCAGTACTTC
TRBV4-1	.	.	TRBJ1-2	CASSSTGKPNYGYTF	TGCGCCAGCAGTTCCACGGGGAAGCCTAACTATGGCTACACCTTC
TRBV6-1	.	.	TRBJ2-7	CASSVAVFYEQYF	TGTGCCAGCAGTGTTGCGGTCTTTTACGAGCAGTACTTC
TRBV7-9	.	.	TRBJ1-2	CASSLERRVNGYTF	TGTGCCAGCAGCCTAGAGCGCAGGGTCAATGGCTACACCTTC
TRBV2	TRBD1	.	TRBJ1-1	CARSPRGRSTEAFF	TGTGCCAGATCTCCGAGGGGGCGGAGCACTGAAGCTTTCTTT
TRBV5-6	TRBD2	.	TRBJ2-1	CASSWTREQFF	TGTGCCAGCAGCTGGACTAGGGAGCAGTTCTTC
TRBV5-4	.	.	TRBJ2-7	CASSPEAAFEQYF	TGTGCCAGCAGCCCCGAGGCGGCTTTCGAGCAGTACTTC
TRBV28	TRBD1	.	TRBJ2-3	CASSFSDRNTQYF	TGTGCCAGCAGTTTTTCGGACAGGAATACGCAGTATTTT
TRBV11-2	TRBD2	.	TRBJ2-7	CASSPGLAGSEQYF	TGTGCCAGCAGCCCGGGACTAGCGGGATCCGAGCAGTACTTC